This T cell receptor beta chain stems from a study of blood T cell repertoires in COVID-19. Measured with immunoSEQ multiplex PCR; TCRdb has only the in-frame clones, and not every one. The table has about 230,000 clones, 65% to 85% seen once. The V end was cut by 3 bases, the J end by 6 bases, with 8 bases between. The CDR3 is 11 amino acids. Germline values: CDR1 DFQATT, CDR2 SNEGSKA (reference sequence). The sequencing sample was made of peripheral blood. This chain joins TRBV20-1 and TRBJ1-2; D gene uncertain. This receptor was obtained from a man aged 35-49 years with active or convalescent COVID-19. The CDR3 region is CSASRPNGYTF. The CDR3 nucleotides read TGCAGTGCTAGCAGGCCCAATGGCTACACCTTC.